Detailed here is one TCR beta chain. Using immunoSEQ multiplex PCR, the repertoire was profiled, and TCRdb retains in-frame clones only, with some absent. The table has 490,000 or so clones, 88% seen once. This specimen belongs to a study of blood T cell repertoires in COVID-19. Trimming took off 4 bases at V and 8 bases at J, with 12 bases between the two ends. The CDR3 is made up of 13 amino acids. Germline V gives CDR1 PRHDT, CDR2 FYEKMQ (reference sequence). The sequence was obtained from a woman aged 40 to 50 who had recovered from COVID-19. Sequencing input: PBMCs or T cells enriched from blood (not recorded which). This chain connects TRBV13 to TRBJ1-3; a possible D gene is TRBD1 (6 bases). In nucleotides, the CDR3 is TGTGCCAGCAGCTCTACAGGGTTACACACCATATATTTT. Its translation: CASSSTGLHTIYF. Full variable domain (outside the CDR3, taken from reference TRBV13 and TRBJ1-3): AAGVIQSPRHLIKEKRETATLKCYPIPRHDTVYWYQQGPGQDPQFLISFYEKMQSDKGSIPDRFSAQQFSDYHSELNMSSLELGDSALYFCASSSTGLHTIYFGEGSWLTVV.